The next 8 T cell receptor beta chains were all read from a single sample in a study of blood T cell repertoires in COVID-19. Clones were read by immunoSEQ multiplex PCR, and TCRdb kept only the in-frame ones, dropping some. The table lists approximately 280,000 clones, 70% to 90% of them singletons, with 9.5% to 11% in the top ten. Input material: peripheral blood. The origin of the receptors is a woman between 70 and 85 years old with acute or convalescent COVID-19.

This chain joins TRBV28 and TRBJ2-4, with D maybe TRBD2 (5 bases). Germline CDR1 is MDHEN and CDR2 is SYDVKM. V was pared by 5 bases and J by 0 bases, with 11 bases between. This CDR3 is 15 amino acids long. CDR3 protein: CASSLDSLAKNIQYF. DNA of the CDR3: TGTGCCAGCAGTCTGGACTCCTTAGCCAAAAACATTCAGTACTTC.

The chain links TRBV7-9 to TRBJ2-5; no definite D call. The CDR3 sequence is 14 residues long. V lost 3 bases and J 3 bases, leaving 11 bases between the germline ends. The germline V gene encodes CDR1 SEHNR and CDR2 FQNEAQ (reference sequence). CDR3 in DNA: TGTGCCAGCAGCTTCTCGGGTCTAAAAGAGACCCAGTACTTC. Encoded protein: CASSFSGLKETQYF.

A word on this clone: Because the CDR3 is missing its conserved closing phenylalanine or tryptophan, this is likely a read error. The DNA is omitted, as the CDR3 cannot be located on it reliably, and the CDR3 follows TCRdb's listing. V usage is TRBV21-1 and J usage is TRBJ2-7; the table's D call, TRBD2, has no DNA check behind it. TRBV21-1 is a recognized pseudogene. The CDR3 has 8 residues if both end residues are counted. CDR3 protein: CASSKAEG.

The V and J genes are TRBV11-3 and TRBJ2-3; D might be TRBD2 (5 bases). This CDR3 comprises 14 residues. CDR1 and CDR2 from the germline V gene are SGHNT and YENEEA. V was clipped by 5 bases and J by 0 bases, with 9 bases between them. The CDR3 bases are TGTGCCAGCAGCCTGCGGGCAAGCACAGATACGCAGTATTTT. This translates into CASSLRASTDTQYF. Looking up the rest from reference TRBV11-3 and TRBJ2-3 gives the full variable domain: EAGVVQSPRYKIIEKKQPVAFWCNPISGHNTLYWYLQNLGQGPELLIRYENEEAVDDSQLPKDRFSAERLKGVDSTLKIQPAELGDSAVYLCASSLRASTDTQYFGPGTRLTVL.

The count of this clone is one. The gene calls are TRBV6-5 and TRBJ2-7; 9 bases map to TRBD1. The CDR3 sequence is 15 residues long. The V and J ends lost 8 bases and 6 bases, in that order; junction bases with no gene match: 14. Germline loops: CDR1 MNHEY, CDR2 SVGAGI. The CDR3 DNA reads as TGTGCCAGCTCGGTAAACCGGGACAGGGTAGCCGAGCAGTACTTC. It translates to CASSVNRDRVAEQYF.

This clone occurred once. This chain uses TRBV20-1 with TRBJ2-2, with TRBD2 matching over 7 bases. Trimming took 6 bases from V and 7 from J; bases not matched to a gene: 2. The CDR3 loop spans 11 amino acids. Germline assignment: CDR1 DFQATT and CDR2 SNEGSKA (reference sequence). The CDR3 DNA follows: TGCAGTGCGGAGCGGGGCGGGGAGCTGTTTTTT. It specifies CSAERGGELFF.

The genes are TRBV9 and TRBJ1-2; 12 positions agree with TRBD1. With 0 bases clipped from V and 7 bases from J, the junction kept 10 bases outside the gene matches. Germline CDR1 and CDR2: SGDLS and YYNGEE. The CDR3 runs to 17 residues. This CDR3 is CASSVATGGQGASGYTF. The CDR3 DNA reads TGTGCCAGCAGCGTAGCTACGGGGGGACAGGGGGCGTCTGGCTACACCTTC. Using reference TRBV9 and TRBJ1-2 for the parts outside the CDR3, the full variable domain is DSGVTQTPKHLITATGQRVTLRCSPRSGDLSVYWYQQSLDQGLQFLIQYYNGEERAKGNILERFSAQQFPDLHSELNLSSLELGDSALYFCASSVATGGQGASGYTFGSGTRLTVV.

The rearrangement joins TRBV9 to TRBJ1-1, with TRBD1 identical over 7 bases. The V and J ends lost 4 bases and 4 bases, in that order; junction bases with no gene match: 10. CDR1 and CDR2 from the germline V gene are SGDLS and YYNGEE. This CDR3 region has 15 residues. CDR3 amino acids: CASSPRQGGGTEAFF. In DNA, the CDR3 is TGTGCCAGCAGCCCCAGACAGGGCGGCGGCACTGAAGCTTTCTTT.